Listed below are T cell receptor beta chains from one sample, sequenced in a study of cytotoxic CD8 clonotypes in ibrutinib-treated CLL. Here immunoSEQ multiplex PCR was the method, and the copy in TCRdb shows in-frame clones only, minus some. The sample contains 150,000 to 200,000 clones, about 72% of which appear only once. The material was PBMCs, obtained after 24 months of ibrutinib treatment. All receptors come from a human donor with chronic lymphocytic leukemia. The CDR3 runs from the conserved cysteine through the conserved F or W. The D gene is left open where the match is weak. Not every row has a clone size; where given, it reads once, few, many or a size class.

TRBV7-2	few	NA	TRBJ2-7	TGTGCCAGCAGCTTAGAAGGGGAGAGGTCCTACGAGCAGTACTTC	CASSLEGERSYEQYF
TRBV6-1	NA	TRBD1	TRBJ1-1	TGTGCCAGCAGTACAGGGGGCTCACCCTCTGAAGCTTTCTTT	CASSTGGSPSEAFF
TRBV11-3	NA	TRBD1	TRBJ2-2	TGTGCCAGCAGTTCGGGACAGATAAACACCGGGGAGCTGTTTTTT	CASSSGQINTGELFF
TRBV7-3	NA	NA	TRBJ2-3	TGTGCCAGCAGCTTAACAGCCAGTGCAGATACGCAGTATTTT	CASSLTASADTQYF
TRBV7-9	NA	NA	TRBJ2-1	TGTGCCAGCAGCTTAGGAGTCGGAGTGCAGTTCTTC	CASSLGVGVQFF
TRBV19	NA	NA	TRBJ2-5	TGTGCCAGTAGTGAGCGAGCAAAGGAGGAGACCCAGTACTTC	CASSERAKEETQYF
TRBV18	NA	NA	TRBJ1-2	TGTGCCAGCTCACCGGTGGCTAACTATGGCTACACCTTC	CASSPVANYGYTF
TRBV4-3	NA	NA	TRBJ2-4	TGCGCCAGCAGCCAAGATCTGAGTAAGGGGGGTGGAAACATTCAGTACTTC	CASSQDLSKGGGNIQYF
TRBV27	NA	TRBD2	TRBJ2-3	TGTGCCAGCCTTCCGGGACTAGCGGGAGGGACAGATACGCAGTATTTT	CASLPGLAGGTDTQYF
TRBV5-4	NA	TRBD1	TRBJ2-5	TGTGCCAGCAGCCGGGACAGACAAGAGACCCAGTACTTC	CASSRDRQETQYF